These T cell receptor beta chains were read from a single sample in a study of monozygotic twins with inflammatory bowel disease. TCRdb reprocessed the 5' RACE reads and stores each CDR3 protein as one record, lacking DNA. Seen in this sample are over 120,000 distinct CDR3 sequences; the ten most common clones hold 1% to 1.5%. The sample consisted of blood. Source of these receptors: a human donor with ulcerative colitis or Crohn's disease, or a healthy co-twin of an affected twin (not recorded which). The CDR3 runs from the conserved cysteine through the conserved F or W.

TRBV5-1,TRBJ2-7,CASSESGSSYEQYF
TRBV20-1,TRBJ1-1,CSAAEGDRVTEAFF
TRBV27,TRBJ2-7,CASKPSRGTQYF
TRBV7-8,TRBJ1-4,CASSRTGTLIYEKLFF
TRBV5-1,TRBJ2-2,CASSLSRGAGELFF
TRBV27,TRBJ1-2,CASSPTGMVYGYTF
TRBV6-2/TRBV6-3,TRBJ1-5,CASSSGTAYSNQPQHF
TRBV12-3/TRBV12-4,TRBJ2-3,CASSLVASGRGADTQYF
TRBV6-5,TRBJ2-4,CASSHTGPKNIQYF
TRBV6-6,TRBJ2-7,CASSYTRTSYEQYF
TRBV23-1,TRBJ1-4,CASSQKDRGLPNSNEKLFF
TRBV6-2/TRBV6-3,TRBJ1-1,CASSRGPSLAFF
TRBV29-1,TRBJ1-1,CSAAAQGGEAFF
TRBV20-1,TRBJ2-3,CSARGGGRIADTQYF
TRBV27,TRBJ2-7,CTSSPPTGVGYEQYF
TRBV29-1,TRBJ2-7,CSVDSGRGNEQYF
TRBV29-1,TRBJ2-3,CSVDPSDTQYF
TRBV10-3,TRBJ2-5,CAITEGLGSIDTQYF
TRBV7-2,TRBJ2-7,CASSLVAGKYEQYF
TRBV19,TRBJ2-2,CASSILGGNTGELFF
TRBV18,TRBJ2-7,CASSPGTASSYEQYF
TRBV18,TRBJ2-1,CASSPRASWTSEYNEQFF
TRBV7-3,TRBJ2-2,CASSLGVAENTGELFF
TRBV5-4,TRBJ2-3,CASSNRDDITDTQYF
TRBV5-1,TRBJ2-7,CASSLHGGTGEFEQYF
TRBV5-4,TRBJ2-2,CASSWDRGRTGELFF
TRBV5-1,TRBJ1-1,CASSLEFGGFTEAFF
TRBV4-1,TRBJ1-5,CASSQSGVQGNQPQHF
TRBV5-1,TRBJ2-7,CASNSGSHYEQYF
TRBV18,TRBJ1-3,CASSPWTPATGNTIYF
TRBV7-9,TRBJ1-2,CASSLDLEYGYTF
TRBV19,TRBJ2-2,CASSIGVTRNTGELFF
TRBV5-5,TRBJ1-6,CASSGDPWSSYNSPLHF
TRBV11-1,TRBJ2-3,CASNPRSGRGEQVDTQYF
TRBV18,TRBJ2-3,CASSPGAEDTQYF
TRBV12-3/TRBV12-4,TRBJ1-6,CASSSGLFLHF
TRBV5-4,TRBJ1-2,CASSSGQGREGYIF
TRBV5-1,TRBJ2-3,CASRNPVAGRNADTQYF
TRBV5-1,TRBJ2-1,CASKPRTILHEQFF
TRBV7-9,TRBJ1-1,CASSSRQGWLNTEAFF
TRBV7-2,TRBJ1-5,CASSLAGRGNQPQHF
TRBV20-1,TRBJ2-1,CSATLPDIHNEQFF
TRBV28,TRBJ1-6,CASSTERPPAVHF
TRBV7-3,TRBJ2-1,CASSLGAGERQFF
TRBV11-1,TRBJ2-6,CASSFPRDGISGANVLTF
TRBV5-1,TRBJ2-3,CASSHLAGGPEDTQYF
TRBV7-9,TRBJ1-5,CASGTSLLQPQHF
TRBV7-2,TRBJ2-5,CASSLDIQETQYF
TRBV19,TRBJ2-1,CASSWGTQANYNEQFF
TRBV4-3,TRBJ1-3,CASSQAASGLEAGNTIYF
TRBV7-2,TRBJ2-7,CASVGTSGRAYEQYF
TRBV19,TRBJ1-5,CASCTGNQPQHF
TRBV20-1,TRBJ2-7,CSAIHEDRGPSEQYF
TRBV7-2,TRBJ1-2,CASSLDGGGVRGYTF